The 3 T cell receptor beta chains listed next were all sequenced from one sample in a study of cytomegalovirus exposure and HLA in healthy donors. PCR amplification relied on 60 Vbeta primers (plus 13 Jbeta primers). Repertoires were generated with immunoSEQ multiplex PCR, while TCRdb's copy carries only in-frame clones and drops some. Of 130,000 to 150,000 clones in the sample, 70% to 85% were seen once. Sequenced input: PBMCs. The source of these receptors is a woman aged 55-70 years in good health and CMV-seropositive.

V gene TRBV19 combines with J gene TRBJ1-2, with 9 bases identical to TRBD1. The CDR3 covers 13 residues. Germline V lookup: CDR1 LNHDA, CDR2 SQIVND (reference sequence). Losses at the gene ends were 3 bases for V and 7 bases for J; bases not matched to a gene: 3. DNA of the CDR3: TGTGCCAGTAGTATGGGACAGGGTTTTGGCTACACCTTC. Its translation: CASSMGQGFGYTF.

The DNA for the CDR3 is TGCGCCAGCAGCCAAGATTATGAGCGGGAGGGCCTATTGGCAGATACGCAGTATTTT. It encodes CASSQDYEREGLLADTQYF. The J gene is TRBJ2-3, the V gene TRBV4-3, with TRBD2 matching over 10 bases. Trimming cost V 0 bases and J 4 bases; bases outside gene matches: 13. Germline V gene data show CDR1 as LGHNA and CDR2 as YSLEER. The CDR3 contains 19 residues.

The J gene is TRBJ2-2, the V gene TRBV7-3; D ambiguous. Germline CDR1 SGHTA, CDR2 FQGTGA. The ends were cut back, 5 bases at V and 3 bases at J, with 10 bases in the middle. This CDR3 has 14 residues. CDR3 bases: TGTGCCAGCAGCCCCCGCGGCGACACCGGGGAGCTGTTTTTT. Residues: CASSPRGDTGELFF.